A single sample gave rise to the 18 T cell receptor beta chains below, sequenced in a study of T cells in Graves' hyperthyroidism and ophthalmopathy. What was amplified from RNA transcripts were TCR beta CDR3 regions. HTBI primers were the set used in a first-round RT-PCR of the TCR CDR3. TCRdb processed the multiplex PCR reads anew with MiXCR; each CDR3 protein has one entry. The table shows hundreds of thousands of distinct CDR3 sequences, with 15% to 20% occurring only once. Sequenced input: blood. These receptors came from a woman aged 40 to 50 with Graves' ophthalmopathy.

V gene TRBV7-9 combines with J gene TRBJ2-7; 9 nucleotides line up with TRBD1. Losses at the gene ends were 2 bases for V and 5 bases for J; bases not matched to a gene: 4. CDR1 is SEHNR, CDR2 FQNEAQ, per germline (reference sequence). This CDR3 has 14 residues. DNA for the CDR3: TGTGCCAGCAGCTTATTGGGGACAGGGAACGAGCAGTACTTC. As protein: CASSLLGTGNEQYF.

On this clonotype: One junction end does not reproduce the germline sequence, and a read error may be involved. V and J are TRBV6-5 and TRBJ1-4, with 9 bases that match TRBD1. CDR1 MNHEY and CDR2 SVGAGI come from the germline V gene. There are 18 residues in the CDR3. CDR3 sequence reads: CASGYLRPGQGGNEKLFF. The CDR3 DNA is TGTGCCAGCGGTTACTTACGACCGGGACAGGGAGGGAATGAAAAACTGTTTTTT.

The CDR3 nucleotides are TGCAGCGTCTCGGGACAGTTGGTCGGCTACACCTTC. Translation gives CSVSGQLVGYTF. The V call is TRBV29-1, the J call TRBJ1-2; 7 bases fit TRBD1. V lost 6 bases to trimming and J lost 8 bases; unmatched junction nucleotides: 9. The CDR3 has 12 residues. Germline CDR1 and CDR2: SQVTM and ANQGSEA.

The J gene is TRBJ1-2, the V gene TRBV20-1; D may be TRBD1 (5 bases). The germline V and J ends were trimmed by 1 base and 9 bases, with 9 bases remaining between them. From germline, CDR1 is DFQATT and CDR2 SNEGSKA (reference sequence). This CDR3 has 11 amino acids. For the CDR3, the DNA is TGCAGTGCTAGAGTCGGGGGTAGCTACACCTTC. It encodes CSARVGGSYTF.

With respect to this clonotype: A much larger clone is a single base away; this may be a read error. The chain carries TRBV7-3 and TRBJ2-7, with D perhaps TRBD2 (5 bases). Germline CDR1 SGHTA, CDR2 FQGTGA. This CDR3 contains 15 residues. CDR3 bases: TGTGCCAGCAGCTTAATAAATGGGAGCTCCTACGAGCAGTGCTTC. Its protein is CASSLINGSSYEQCF.

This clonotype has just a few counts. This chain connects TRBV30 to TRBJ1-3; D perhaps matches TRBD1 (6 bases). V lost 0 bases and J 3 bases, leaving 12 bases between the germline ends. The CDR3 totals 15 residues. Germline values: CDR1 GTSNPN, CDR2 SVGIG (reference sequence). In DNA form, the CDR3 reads TGTGCCTGGAGTGTACTACCGGACAGTGGAAACACCATATATTTT. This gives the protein CAWSVLPDSGNTIYF.

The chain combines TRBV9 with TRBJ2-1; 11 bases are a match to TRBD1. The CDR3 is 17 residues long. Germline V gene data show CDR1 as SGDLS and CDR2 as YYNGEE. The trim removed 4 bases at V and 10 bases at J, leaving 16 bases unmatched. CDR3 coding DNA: TGTGCCAGCAGCTCTGGTTTCTTGGGGACAGGGGGTAGCGAGCAGTTCTTC. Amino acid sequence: CASSSGFLGTGGSEQFF.

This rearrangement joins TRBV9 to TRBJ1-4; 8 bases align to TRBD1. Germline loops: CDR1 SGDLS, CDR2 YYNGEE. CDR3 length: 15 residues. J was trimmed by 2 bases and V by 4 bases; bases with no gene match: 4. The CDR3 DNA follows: TGTGCCAGCAGCATCCGACAGGGGACTAATGAAAAACTGTTTTTT. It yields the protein CASSIRQGTNEKLFF.

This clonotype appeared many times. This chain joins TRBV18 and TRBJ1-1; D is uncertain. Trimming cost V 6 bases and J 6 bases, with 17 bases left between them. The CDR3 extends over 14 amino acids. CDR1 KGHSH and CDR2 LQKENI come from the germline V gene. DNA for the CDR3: TGTGCCAGCTCCCCAACTAGTCTGGTTCCTGAAGCTTTCTTT. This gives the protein CASSPTSLVPEAFF.

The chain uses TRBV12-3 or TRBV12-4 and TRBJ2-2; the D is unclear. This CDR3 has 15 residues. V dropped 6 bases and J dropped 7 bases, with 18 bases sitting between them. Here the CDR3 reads CASRPALTRGGELFF. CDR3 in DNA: TGTGCCAGCAGACCCGCCTTGACCCGAGGCGGGGAGCTGTTTTTT.

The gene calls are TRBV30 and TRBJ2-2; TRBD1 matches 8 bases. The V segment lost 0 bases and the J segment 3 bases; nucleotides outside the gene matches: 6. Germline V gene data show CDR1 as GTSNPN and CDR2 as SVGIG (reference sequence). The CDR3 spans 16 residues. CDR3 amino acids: CAWSVRRTGHTGELFF. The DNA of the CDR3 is TGTGCCTGGAGTGTACGGAGGACAGGGCACACCGGGGAGCTGTTTTTT.

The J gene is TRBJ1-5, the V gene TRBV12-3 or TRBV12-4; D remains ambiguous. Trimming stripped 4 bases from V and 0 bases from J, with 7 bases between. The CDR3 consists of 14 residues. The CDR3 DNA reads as TGTGCCAGCAGTTCAACGTTTAGCAATCAGCCCCAGCATTTT. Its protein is CASSSTFSNQPQHF.

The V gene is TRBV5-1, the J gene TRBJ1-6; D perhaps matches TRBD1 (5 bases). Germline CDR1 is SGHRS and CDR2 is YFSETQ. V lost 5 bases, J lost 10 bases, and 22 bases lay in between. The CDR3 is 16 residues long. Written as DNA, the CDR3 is TGCGCCAGCAGAGAGGCAACAGGAGATCGGGGATCACCCCTCCACTTT. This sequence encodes CASREATGDRGSPLHF.

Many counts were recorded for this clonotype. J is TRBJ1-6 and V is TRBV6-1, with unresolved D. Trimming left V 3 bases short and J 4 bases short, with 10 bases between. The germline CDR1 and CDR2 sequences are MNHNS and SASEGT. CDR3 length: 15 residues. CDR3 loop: CASSERPEYNSPLHF. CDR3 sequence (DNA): TGTGCCAGCAGTGAGAGGCCAGAATATAATTCACCCCTCCACTTT.

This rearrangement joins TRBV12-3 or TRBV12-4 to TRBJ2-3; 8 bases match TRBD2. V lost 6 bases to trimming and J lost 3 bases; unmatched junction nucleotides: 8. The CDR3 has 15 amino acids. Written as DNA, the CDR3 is TGTGCCAGCAGCCCAACTAGCGGAACAACAGATACGCAGTATTTT. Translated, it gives CASSPTSGTTDTQYF.

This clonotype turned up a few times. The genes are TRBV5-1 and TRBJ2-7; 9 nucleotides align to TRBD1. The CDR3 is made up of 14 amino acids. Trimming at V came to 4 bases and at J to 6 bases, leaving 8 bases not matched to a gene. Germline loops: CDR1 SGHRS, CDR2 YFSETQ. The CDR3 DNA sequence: TGCGCCAGCAGCCGAACGGGACAGGGTCCCGAGCAGTACTTC. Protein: CASSRTGQGPEQYF.

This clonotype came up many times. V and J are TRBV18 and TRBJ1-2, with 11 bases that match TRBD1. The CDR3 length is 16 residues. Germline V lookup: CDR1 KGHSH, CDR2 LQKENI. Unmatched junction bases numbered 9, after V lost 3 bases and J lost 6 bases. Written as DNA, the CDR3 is TGTGCCAGCTCACCGGGACAGGGGGACATTCAGGATGGCTACACCTTC. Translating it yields CASSPGQGDIQDGYTF.

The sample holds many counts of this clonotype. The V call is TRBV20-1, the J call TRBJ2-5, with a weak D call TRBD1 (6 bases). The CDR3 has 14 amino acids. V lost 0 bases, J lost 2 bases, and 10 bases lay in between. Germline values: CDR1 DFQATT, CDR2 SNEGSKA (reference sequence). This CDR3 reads CSARDTGSQETQYF. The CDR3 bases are TGCAGTGCTAGAGATACAGGGTCTCAAGAGACCCAGTACTTC.